The 25 T cell receptor beta chains reported below all come from one sample, sequenced in a study of T-cell reconstitution after alpha-beta-depleted transplantation in children. The TCRbeta library was prepared with unique molecular identifiers. One entry per CDR3 protein, called by TCRdb with MiXCR from the PCR reads. Counted here are approximately 240,000 distinct CDR3 sequences, about 8.8% occurring once; the ten biggest clones make up roughly 5.1%. Sequenced material: PBMCs from the stem cell graft donor, taken from the stem cell graft. The receptors originated from a human donor who donated a stem cell graft to a child with SCID.

The chain couples TRBV6-2 or TRBV6-3 to TRBJ2-6; D tentatively reads TRBD1 or TRBD2 (6 bases each). The CDR3 runs 20 residues. Trimming shortened V by 10 bases and J by 1 base, and 29 bases separated the two germline ends. Germline V lookup: CDR1 MNHEY, CDR2 SVGEGT. CDR3 nucleotides: TGTGCCACTAAAGTCCTCCCGCGGGGAACAGGGTTGTCTGGGGCCAACGTCCTGACTTTC. The encoded protein is CATKVLPRGTGLSGANVLTF.

This clonotype has a count of ten or more. DNA of the CDR3: TGTGCCAGCAGCCAATGGAGGGTCCGCTCCTACGAGCAGTACTTC. Translating gives CASSQWRVRSYEQYF. This chain links TRBV3-1 with TRBJ2-7, with a weak D call TRBD2 (6 bases). The CDR3 runs to 15 residues. V was shortened by 2 bases and J by 0 bases, with 11 bases between the two germline ends. Germline V CDR1 and CDR2: LGHDT, YNNKEL (reference sequence).

This clonotype was recorded at least ten times. The chain employs TRBV20-1 and TRBJ1-6, with TRBD1 as a possible D gene (6 bases). Looked up from germline, CDR1 is DFQATT and CDR2 is SNEGSKA (reference sequence). The CDR3 covers 14 residues. Trimming left V 4 bases short and J 7 bases short, with 14 bases between. The CDR3 region is CSATDRTKNSPLHF. The CDR3 DNA reads as TGCAGTGCTACCGACAGGACGAAGAATTCACCCCTCCACTTT.

This clonotype was picked up many times. The chain employs TRBV20-1 and TRBJ2-1; D is unclear. Trimming left V 2 bases short and J 3 bases short, with 8 bases between. CDR3 length equals 13 residues. Germline CDR1 DFQATT, CDR2 SNEGSKA (reference sequence). In nucleotides, the CDR3 is TGCAGTGCTAGACTAGGGATCTACAATGAGCAGTTCTTC. This sequence encodes CSARLGIYNEQFF.

This clonotype has a count of ten or more. J is TRBJ1-1 and V is TRBV20-1; 9 bases are shared with TRBD1. V shed 3 bases, J shed 3 bases, and the junction held 14 bases outside the gene matches. This CDR3 is built from 17 residues. Germline CDR1 is DFQATT and CDR2 is SNEGSKA (reference sequence). The CDR3 loop is CSARPPPGQGLYTEAFF. CDR3 DNA: TGCAGTGCTAGGCCTCCACCGGGACAGGGTTTGTACACTGAAGCTTTCTTT.

This clonotype was seen ten or more times. The J gene is TRBJ1-5, the V gene TRBV11-1; 8 positions agree with TRBD1. The ends lost 3 bases at V and 6 bases at J; junction bases unmatched: 16. Germline CDR1 reads SGHAT; CDR2 reads FQDESV (reference sequence). This CDR3 spans 18 amino acids. The CDR3 nucleotides are TGTGCCAGCAGCTTGGGAACCGGGACAGGTGACATTGGTCAGCCCCAGCATTTT. Translating gives CASSLGTGTGDIGQPQHF.

This clonotype was counted ten times or more. The rearrangement links TRBV20-1 to TRBJ2-2, with D unclear. V lost 5 bases to trimming and J lost 7 bases, with 11 bases between them. The germline V gene encodes CDR1 DFQATT and CDR2 SNEGSKA (reference sequence). This CDR3 is built from 12 residues. In DNA form, the CDR3 reads TGCAGTGCTCCCCTCTTAGACGGGGAGCTGTTTTTT. Encoded protein: CSAPLLDGELFF.

This clonotype was recorded many times. V gene TRBV27 combines with J gene TRBJ2-7, with a tentative D call TRBD2 (6 bases). Germline CDR1 and CDR2: MNHEY and SMNVEV (reference sequence). The CDR3 runs 12 residues. With 2 bases removed from V and 7 bases from J, the gap between germline ends came to 9 bases. The CDR3 loop is CASSLLGREQYF. The CDR3 DNA sequence: TGTGCCAGCAGTTTACTGGGGAGGGAGCAGTACTTC.

This clonotype was seen at least ten times. CDR3 sequence: CSAWTAGNTIYF. The CDR3 DNA reads as TGCAGCGCCTGGACAGCTGGAAACACCATATATTTT. The chain has TRBV29-1 and TRBJ1-3; TRBD1 might be the D (6 bases). Germline V CDR1 and CDR2: SQVTM, ANQGSEA. The CDR3 runs 12 residues. V was clipped by 7 bases and J by 2 bases, with 9 bases between them.

In this sample, this clonotype turned up many times. The chain has TRBV4-2 and TRBJ2-7, with 9 nucleotides matching TRBD2. This CDR3 is built from 15 residues. CDR1 LGHNA and CDR2 YNFKEQ come from the germline V gene. Trimming took 0 bases from V and 2 from J; bases not matched to a gene: 2. CDR3 nucleotide sequence: TGTGCCAGCAGCCAAGACCCTAGCGGGACCTACGAGCAGTACTTC. Protein product: CASSQDPSGTYEQYF.

This clonotype has ten or more counts. CDR3 DNA sequence: TGCAGCGTTGCGGACAGAGACAACACTGAAGCTTTCTTT. Its protein product is CSVADRDNTEAFF. The chain employs TRBV29-1 and TRBJ1-1, with D tentatively TRBD1 (6 bases). CDR1 is SQVTM and CDR2 is ANQGSEA in the germline V gene. The CDR3 totals 13 residues. Trimming shortened V by 4 bases and J by 2 bases, and 11 bases separated the two germline ends.

As regards this clonotype: A much larger clone lies one base from this, so it may be a read error. CDR3 amino acids: CASCPQRATSGHNTGELFF. In nucleotides, the CDR3 is TGTGCCAGCTGTCCTCAGAGGGCCACATCGGGGCACAACACCGGGGAGCTGTTTTTT. The chain uses TRBV3-1 and TRBJ2-2, with D perhaps being TRBD1 or TRBD2 (5 bases each). Per germline, CDR1 LGHDT and CDR2 YNNKEL (reference sequence). V was shortened by 8 bases and J by 2 bases, with 27 bases between the two germline ends. The CDR3 runs to 19 residues. The full variable domain, in which reference TRBV3-1 and TRBJ2-2 provide the parts outside the CDR3, is DTAVSQTPKYLVTQMGNDKSIKCEQNLGHDTMYWYKQDSKKFLKIMFSYNNKELIINETVPNRFSPKSPDKAHLNLHINSLELGDSAVYFCASCPQRATSGHNTGELFFGEGSRLTVL.

This clonotype was seen repeatedly, ten times or more. The V call is TRBV28, the J call TRBJ2-1, with a weak D call TRBD2 (5 bases). The CDR3 is 12 residues long. CDR1 is MDHEN and CDR2 is SYDVKM in the germline V gene. The CDR3 DNA follows: TGTGGGAGCGGAAGCTCCTACAATGAGCAGTTCTTC. Amino acid sequence: CGSGSSYNEQFF.

This clonotype has at least ten counts. The CDR3 region has the DNA TGTGCCAGCAGCCTACGACTAGCGGGGGGCCCAAGCTCCTACGAGCAGTACTTC. Amino acids: CASSLRLAGGPSSYEQYF. The chain combines TRBV28 with TRBJ2-7; 13 bases agree with TRBD2. Germline values: CDR1 MDHEN, CDR2 SYDVKM. The CDR3 extends over 18 amino acids. V dropped 6 bases and J dropped 0; count of bases not matched to a gene: 11.

This clonotype was detected many times. V gene TRBV9 combines with J gene TRBJ2-3; D not resolved. This CDR3 region has 21 residues. The V end lost 0 bases, the J end lost 4 bases, and 30 bases lay between the germline ends. Germline CDR1 SGDLS, CDR2 YYNGEE. The CDR3, as DNA: TGTGCCAGCAGCGTAGCTATTAGAGGCGCGGTACCCACCCCTCGAGCAGATACGCAGTATTTT. It translates to CASSVAIRGAVPTPRADTQYF.

This rearrangement joins TRBV5-4 to TRBJ2-3; 7 bases map to TRBD2. This CDR3 is 16 amino acids long. Germline assignment: CDR1 SGHNT and CDR2 YYREEE (reference sequence). J gave up 0 bases and V 3 bases, and 7 bases lay outside the gene matches. The CDR3 nucleotides read TGTGCCAGCAGCTCCGAACGAGCGGGGAGCACAGATACGCAGTATTTT. Protein: CASSSERAGSTDTQYF.

This clonotype was detected many times. This chain uses TRBV12-3 or TRBV12-4 with TRBJ1-1; a possible D gene is TRBD1 (5 bases). This CDR3 spans 14 amino acids. V was shortened by 3 bases and J by 3 bases, with 11 bases between the two germline ends. CDR3 residues: CASSFGGWDTEAFF. The CDR3 nucleotides read TGTGCCAGCAGTTTCGGGGGTTGGGACACTGAAGCTTTCTTT.

This clonotype was picked up many times. This chain connects TRBV5-5 to TRBJ1-1, with D hard to call. V was pared by 0 bases and J by 0 bases, with 6 bases between. The germline CDR1 and CDR2 sequences are SGHKS and YYEKEE (reference sequence). This CDR3 has 14 residues. CDR3 sequence (DNA): TGTGCCAGCAGCTTGGATTTACTGAACACTGAAGCTTTCTTT. Its protein product is CASSLDLLNTEAFF.

This clonotype was observed a handful of times. V gene TRBV5-6 combines with J gene TRBJ1-1; 8 bases map to TRBD1. Germline V lookup: CDR1 SGHDT, CDR2 YYEEEE. V was pared by 2 bases and J by 3 bases, with 9 bases of the junction left unmatched. The CDR3 spans 16 residues. CDR3 sequence: CASSFIGTGGDTEAFF. The DNA for the CDR3 is TGTGCCAGCAGCTTCATCGGGACAGGTGGAGACACTGAAGCTTTCTTT.

This clonotype was observed at least ten times. The V gene is TRBV5-6, the J gene TRBJ1-2; no clear D. V gave up 1 base and J gave up 4 bases, with 17 bases separating them. This CDR3 spans 16 amino acids. CDR1 is SGHDT, CDR2 YYEEEE, per germline. The CDR3 loop reads CASSLFGDPGSYGYTF. CDR3 sequence (DNA): TGTGCCAGCAGCTTGTTTGGCGATCCGGGGAGCTATGGCTACACCTTC.

Ten or more counts support this clonotype. The V and J genes are TRBV15 and TRBJ1-1; TRBD1 matches 7 bases. Germline-derived CDR1 and CDR2 are LNHNV and YYDKDF (reference sequence). The J segment lost 7 bases and the V segment lost 2 bases, leaving 4 bases of the junction unmatched. The CDR3 totals 13 residues. CDR3 protein: CATSRKGTVEAFF. The CDR3 coding sequence is TGTGCCACCAGCAGAAAGGGGACAGTTGAAGCTTTCTTT.

This clonotype was picked up many times. This chain connects TRBV9 to TRBJ1-2; 9 bases match TRBD1. The CDR3 has 15 amino acids. CDR1 and CDR2 (germline): SGDLS, YYNGEE. With 4 bases clipped from V and 5 bases from J, the junction kept 9 bases outside the gene matches. DNA of the CDR3: TGTGCCAGCAGCTCGCCCGGGACAGGGTCATATGGCTACACCTTC. Translated: CASSSPGTGSYGYTF.

In this sample, this clonotype turned up many times. This sequence joins TRBV7-2 and TRBJ1-5; 7 bases line up with TRBD1. The CDR3 runs to 15 residues. The germline V gene encodes CDR1 SGHTA and CDR2 FQGNSA. V lost 5 bases, J lost 6 bases, and 10 bases stayed unmatched. CDR3 bases: TGTGCCAGCAGCCCCCGGACAGGATCGGGTCAGCCCCAGCATTTT. Translating gives CASSPRTGSGQPQHF.

This clonotype occurred many times. The chain carries TRBV6-5 and TRBJ1-1; 8 positions agree with TRBD1. The germline V gene has CDR1 MNHEY and CDR2 SVGAGI. CDR3 length: 15 amino acids. With V trimmed by 0 bases and J by 8 bases, 8 bases remained unmatched. The DNA of the CDR3 is TGTGCCAGCAGTTACTCGTCCGACAGGGGTGGGGAAGCTTTCTTT. It yields the protein CASSYSSDRGGEAFF.

This clonotype was recorded at least ten times. The chain links TRBV4-1 to TRBJ2-1; 10 bases are shared with TRBD1. Germline V gene data show CDR1 as MGHRA and CDR2 as YSYEKL. The CDR3 runs 15 residues. The junction had 7 bases not matched to a gene; V was cut back by 3 bases and J by 8 bases. CDR3 sequence: CASSQGDRGWDEQFF. The DNA for the CDR3 is TGCGCCAGCAGCCAGGGGGACAGGGGCTGGGATGAGCAGTTCTTC.